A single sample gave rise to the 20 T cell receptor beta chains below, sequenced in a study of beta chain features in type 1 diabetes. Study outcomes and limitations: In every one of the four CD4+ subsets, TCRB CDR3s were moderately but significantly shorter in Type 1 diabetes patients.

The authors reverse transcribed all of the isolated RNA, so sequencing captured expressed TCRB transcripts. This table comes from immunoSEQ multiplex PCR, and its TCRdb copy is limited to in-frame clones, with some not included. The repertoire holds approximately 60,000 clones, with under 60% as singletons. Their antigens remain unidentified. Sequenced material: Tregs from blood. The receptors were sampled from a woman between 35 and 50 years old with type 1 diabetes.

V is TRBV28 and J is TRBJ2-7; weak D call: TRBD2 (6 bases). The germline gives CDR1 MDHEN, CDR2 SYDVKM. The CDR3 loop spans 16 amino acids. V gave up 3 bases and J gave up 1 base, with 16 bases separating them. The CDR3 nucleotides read TGTGCCAGCAGTTTTTCGGGACTTTTAAAGTCCTACGAGCAGTACTTC. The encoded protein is CASSFSGLLKSYEQYF.

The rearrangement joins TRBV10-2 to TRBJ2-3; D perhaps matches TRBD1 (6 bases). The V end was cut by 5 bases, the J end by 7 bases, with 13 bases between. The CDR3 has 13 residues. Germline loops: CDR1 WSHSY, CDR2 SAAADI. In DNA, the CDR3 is TGCGCCAGCAGTACGGACAGTGGAAATACGCAGTATTTT. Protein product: CASSTDSGNTQYF.

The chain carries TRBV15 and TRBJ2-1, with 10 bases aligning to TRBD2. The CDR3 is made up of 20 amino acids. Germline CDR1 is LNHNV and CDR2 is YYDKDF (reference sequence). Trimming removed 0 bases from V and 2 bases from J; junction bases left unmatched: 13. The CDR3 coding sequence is TGTGCCACCAGCAGAGATTGGGCTAGCGGGAGAAGACTAGCCTACAATGAGCAGTTCTTC. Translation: CATSRDWASGRRLAYNEQFF.

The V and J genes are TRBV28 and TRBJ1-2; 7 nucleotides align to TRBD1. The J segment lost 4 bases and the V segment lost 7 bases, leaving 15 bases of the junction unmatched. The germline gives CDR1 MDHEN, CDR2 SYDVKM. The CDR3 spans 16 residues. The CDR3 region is CASTLNRGIGGYGYTF. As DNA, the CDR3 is TGTGCCAGCACTCTAAACAGGGGTATCGGCGGCTATGGCTACACCTTC.

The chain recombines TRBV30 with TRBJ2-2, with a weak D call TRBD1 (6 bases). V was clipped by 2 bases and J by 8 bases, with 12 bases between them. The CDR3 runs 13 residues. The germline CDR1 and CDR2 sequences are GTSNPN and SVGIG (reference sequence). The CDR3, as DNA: TGTGCCTGGAGTCTTGGGGGCTGGGGGGAGCTGTTTTTT. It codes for CAWSLGGWGELFF.

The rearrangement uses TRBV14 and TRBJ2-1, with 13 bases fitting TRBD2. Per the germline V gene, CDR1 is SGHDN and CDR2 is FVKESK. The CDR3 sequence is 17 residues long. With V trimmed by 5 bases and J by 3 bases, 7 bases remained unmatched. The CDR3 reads CASSGTSGRGRYNEQFF. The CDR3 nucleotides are TGTGCCAGCAGCGGAACTAGCGGGAGGGGACGCTACAATGAGCAGTTCTTC.

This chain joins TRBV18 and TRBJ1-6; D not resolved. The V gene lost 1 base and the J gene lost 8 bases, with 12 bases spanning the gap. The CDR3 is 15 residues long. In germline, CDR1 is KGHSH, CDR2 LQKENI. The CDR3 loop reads CASSPQNFEHSPLHF. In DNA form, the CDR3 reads TGTGCCAGCTCACCACAGAACTTTGAGCATTCACCCCTCCACTTT.

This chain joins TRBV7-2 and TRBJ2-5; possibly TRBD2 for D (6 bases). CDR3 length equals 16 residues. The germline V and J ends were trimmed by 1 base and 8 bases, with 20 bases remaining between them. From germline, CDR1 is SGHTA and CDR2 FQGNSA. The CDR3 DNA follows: TGTGCCAGCAGCTTAGGGGGGGTCCCCCCCGGAGTTACCCAGTACTTC. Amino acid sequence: CASSLGGVPPGVTQYF.

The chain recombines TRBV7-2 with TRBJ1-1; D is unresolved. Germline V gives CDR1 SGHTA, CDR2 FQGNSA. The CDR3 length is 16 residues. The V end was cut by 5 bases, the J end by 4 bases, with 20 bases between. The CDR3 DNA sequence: TGTGCCAGCAGCCCGGTAGGGAGCAGGCGGGCCACTGAAGCTTTCTTT. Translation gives CASSPVGSRRATEAFF. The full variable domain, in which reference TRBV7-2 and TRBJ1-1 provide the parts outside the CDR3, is GAGVSQSPSNKVTEKGKDVELRCDPISGHTALYWYRQSLGQGLEFLIYFQGNSAPDKSGLPSDRFSAERTGGSVSTLTIQRTQQEDSAVYLCASSPVGSRRATEAFFGQGTRLTVV.

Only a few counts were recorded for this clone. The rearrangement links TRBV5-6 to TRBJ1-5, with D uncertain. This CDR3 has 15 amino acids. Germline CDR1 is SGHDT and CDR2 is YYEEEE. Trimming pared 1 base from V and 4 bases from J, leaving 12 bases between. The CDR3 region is CASSLRGASNQPQHF. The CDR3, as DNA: TGTGCCAGCAGCTTGCGGGGAGCCAGTAATCAGCCCCAGCATTTT.

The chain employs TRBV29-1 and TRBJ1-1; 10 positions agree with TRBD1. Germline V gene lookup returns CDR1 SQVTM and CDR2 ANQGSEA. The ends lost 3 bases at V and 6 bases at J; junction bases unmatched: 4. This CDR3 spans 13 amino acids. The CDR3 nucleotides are TGCAGCGTTGAGTTCGGACAGGGGGCTGAAGCTTTCTTT. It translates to CSVEFGQGAEAFF. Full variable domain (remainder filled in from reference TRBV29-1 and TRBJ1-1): SAVISQKPSRDICQRGTSLTIQCQVDSQVTMMFWYRQQPGQSLTLIATANQGSEATYESGFVIDKFPISRPNLTFSTLTVSNMSPEDSSIYLCSVEFGQGAEAFFGQGTRLTVV.

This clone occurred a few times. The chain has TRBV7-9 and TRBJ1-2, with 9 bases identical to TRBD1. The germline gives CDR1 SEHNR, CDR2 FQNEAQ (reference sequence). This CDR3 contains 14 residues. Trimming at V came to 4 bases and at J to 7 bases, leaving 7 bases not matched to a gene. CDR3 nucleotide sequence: TGTGCCAGCAGCTGGCGGACAGGGGAGGGTGGCTACACCTTC. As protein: CASSWRTGEGGYTF.

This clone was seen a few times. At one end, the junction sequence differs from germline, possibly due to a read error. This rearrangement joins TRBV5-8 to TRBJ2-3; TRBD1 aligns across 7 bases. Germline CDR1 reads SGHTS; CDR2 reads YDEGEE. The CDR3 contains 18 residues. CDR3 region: CASSQDWSGRGNTDTQYF. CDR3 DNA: TGCGCCAGCAGCCAAGATTGGTCGGGCAGGGGGAACACAGATACGCAGTATTTT.

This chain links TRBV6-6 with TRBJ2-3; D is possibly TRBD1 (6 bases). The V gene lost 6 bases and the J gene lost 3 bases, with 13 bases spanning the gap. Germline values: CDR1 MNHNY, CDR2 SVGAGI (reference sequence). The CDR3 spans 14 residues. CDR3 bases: TGTGCCAGCAGGTCGTGGCAGGGGACAGATACGCAGTATTTT. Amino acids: CASRSWQGTDTQYF.

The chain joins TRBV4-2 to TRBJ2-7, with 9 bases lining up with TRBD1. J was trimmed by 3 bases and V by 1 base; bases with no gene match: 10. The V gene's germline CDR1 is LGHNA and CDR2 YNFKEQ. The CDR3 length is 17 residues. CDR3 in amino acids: CASSQVAGTGTIYEQYF. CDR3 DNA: TGTGCCAGCAGCCAAGTGGCGGGGACAGGGACGATCTACGAGCAGTACTTC.

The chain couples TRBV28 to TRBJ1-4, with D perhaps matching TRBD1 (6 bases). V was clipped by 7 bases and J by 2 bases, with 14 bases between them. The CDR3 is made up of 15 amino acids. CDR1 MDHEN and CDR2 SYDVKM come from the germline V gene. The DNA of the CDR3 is TGTGCCAGCAACGACCAGGGGCCGACTAATGAAAAACTGTTTTTT. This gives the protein CASNDQGPTNEKLFF.

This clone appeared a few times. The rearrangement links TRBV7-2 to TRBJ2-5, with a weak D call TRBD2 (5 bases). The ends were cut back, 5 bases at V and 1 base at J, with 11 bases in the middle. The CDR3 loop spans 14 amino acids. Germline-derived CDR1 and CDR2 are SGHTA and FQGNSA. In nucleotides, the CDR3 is TGTGCCAGCAGCCCTAGCATCTCCCAAGAGACCCAGTACTTC. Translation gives CASSPSISQETQYF.

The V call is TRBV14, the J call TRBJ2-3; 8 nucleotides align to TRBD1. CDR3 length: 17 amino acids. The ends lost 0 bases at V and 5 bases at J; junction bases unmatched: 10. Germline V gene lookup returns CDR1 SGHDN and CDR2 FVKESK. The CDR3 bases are TGTGCCAGCAGCCAAGATCGAGGCGGCAGGGGGCTAGATACGCAGTATTTT. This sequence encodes CASSQDRGGRGLDTQYF.

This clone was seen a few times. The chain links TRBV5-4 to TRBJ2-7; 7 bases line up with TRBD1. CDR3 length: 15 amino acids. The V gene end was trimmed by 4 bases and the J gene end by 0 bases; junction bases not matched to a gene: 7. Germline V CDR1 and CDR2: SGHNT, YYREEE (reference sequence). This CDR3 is CASSPQGMSSYEQYF. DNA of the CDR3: TGTGCCAGCAGCCCACAGGGGATGAGCTCCTACGAGCAGTACTTC. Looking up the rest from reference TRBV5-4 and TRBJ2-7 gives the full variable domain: ETGVTQSPTHLIKTRGQQVTLRCSSQSGHNTVSWYQQALGQGPQFIFQYYREEENGRGNFPPRFSGLQFPNYSSELNVNALELDDSALYLCASSPQGMSSYEQYFGPGTRLTVT.

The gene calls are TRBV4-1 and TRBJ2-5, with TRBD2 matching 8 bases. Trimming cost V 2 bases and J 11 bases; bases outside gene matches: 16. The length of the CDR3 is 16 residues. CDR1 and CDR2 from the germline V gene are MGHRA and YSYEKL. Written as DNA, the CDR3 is TGCGCCAGCAGCCAAAAGCGAACTAGCGGAGTTCGGGAGCAGTACTTC. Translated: CASSQKRTSGVREQYF.